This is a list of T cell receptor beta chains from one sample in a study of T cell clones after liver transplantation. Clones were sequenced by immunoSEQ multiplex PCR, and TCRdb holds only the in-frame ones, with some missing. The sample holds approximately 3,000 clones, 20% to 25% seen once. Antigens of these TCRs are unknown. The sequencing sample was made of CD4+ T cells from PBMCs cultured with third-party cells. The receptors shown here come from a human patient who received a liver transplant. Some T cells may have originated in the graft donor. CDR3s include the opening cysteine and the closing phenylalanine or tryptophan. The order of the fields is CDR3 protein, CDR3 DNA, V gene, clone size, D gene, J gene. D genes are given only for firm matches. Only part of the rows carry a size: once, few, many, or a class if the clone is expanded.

CASSFLEPKNIQYF,TGTGCCAGCAGTTTTCTAGAACCCAAAAACATTCAGTACTTC,TRBV28,-,-,TRBJ2-4
CASSRVGDRYGYTF,TGTGCCAGCTCACGTGTAGGAGACCGATATGGCTACACCTTC,TRBV18,-,-,TRBJ1-2
CASSQDRAGVYNEQFF,TGTGCCAGCAGCCAAGACAGGGCTGGAGTATACAATGAGCAGTTCTTC,TRBV4-2,-,-,TRBJ2-1
CASSNPWVSYEQYF,TGTGCCAGCAGCAACCCTTGGGTTAGCTACGAGCAGTACTTC,TRBV7-2,-,-,TRBJ2-7
CASSQDRPTSGYTF,TGCGCCAGCAGCCAAGACAGGCCAACCTCTGGCTACACCTTC,TRBV4-3,medium-sized,-,TRBJ1-2
CASSSSAATQPQHF,TGTGCCAGCAGCTCCTCAGCAGCCACTCAGCCCCAGCATTTT,TRBV7-9,few,-,TRBJ1-5
CASSQPGLAAYNEQFF,TGCGCCAGCAGCCAGCCGGGACTAGCGGCCTACAATGAGCAGTTCTTC,TRBV4-1,few,TRBD2,TRBJ2-1
CASSLTSGGTGNQPQHF,TGTGCCAGCAGTTTAACGTCGGGCGGGACAGGGAATCAGCCCCAGCATTTT,TRBV28,medium-sized,TRBD1,TRBJ1-5
CASSEVIQGLGNTIYF,TGTGCCAGCAGTGAAGTTATACAGGGGCTGGGAAACACCATATATTTT,TRBV6-1,medium-sized,TRBD1,TRBJ1-3
CASSFGLAGPYEQYF,TGTGCCAGCAGCTTTGGACTAGCGGGACCCTACGAGCAGTACTTC,TRBV5-4,medium-sized,TRBD2,TRBJ2-7
CAWSILQWFEAFF,TGTGCCTGGTCTATTCTACAGTGGTTTGAAGCTTTCTTT,TRBV30,-,-,TRBJ1-1
CASSFVPGQETQYF,TGTGCCAGCAGCTTTGTTCCGGGGCAAGAGACCCAGTACTTC,TRBV11-2,few,-,TRBJ2-5
CASSERAILNTEAFF,TGTGCCAGCAGTGAACGGGCCATTTTGAACACTGAAGCTTTCTTT,TRBV2,few,-,TRBJ1-1
CASSRDSSYSGNTIYF,TGTGCCAGCAGCCGGGACAGCTCCTACTCTGGAAACACCATATATTTT,TRBV11-1,-,TRBD1,TRBJ1-3
CASSPWVGTEAFF,TGTGCCAGCAGTCCCTGGGTCGGCACTGAAGCTTTCTTT,TRBV6-5,few,-,TRBJ1-1
CASSLSPGQGGEKLFF,TGTGCCAGCAGCCTGTCCCCGGGACAGGGGGGTGAAAAACTGTTTTTT,TRBV4-2,few,TRBD1,TRBJ1-4
CASSVDRWTDTQYF,TGTGCCAGCAGTGTTGACAGGTGGACAGATACGCAGTATTTT,TRBV25-1,few,-,TRBJ2-3
CASRTSGTDTQYF,TGTGCCAGCAGGACTAGCGGCACAGATACGCAGTATTTT,TRBV6-5,few,TRBD2,TRBJ2-3
CASSLDRGPYNEQFF,TGTGCCAGCAGCTTAGACAGGGGCCCCTACAATGAGCAGTTCTTC,TRBV7-8,-,TRBD1,TRBJ2-1
CSVEVRYNEQFF,TGCAGCGTTGAAGTAAGATACAATGAGCAGTTCTTC,TRBV29-1,medium-sized,-,TRBJ2-1
CATSPGDNEKLFF,TGTGCCACCAGCCCAGGAGATAATGAAAAACTGTTTTTT,TRBV15,-,-,TRBJ1-4
CASTQQGASNTEAFF,TGTGCCAGCACCCAACAGGGGGCATCGAACACTGAAGCTTTCTTT,TRBV6-5,few,TRBD1,TRBJ1-1
CASSLRAGAPGEQFF,TGTGCCAGCAGCCTTCGAGCGGGGGCCCCGGGTGAGCAGTTCTTC,TRBV7-3,-,TRBD2,TRBJ2-1
CASSFIGGLGANVLTF,TGTGCCAGCAGCTTTATCGGGGGGCTAGGGGCCAACGTCCTGACTTTC,TRBV7-6,medium-sized,-,TRBJ2-6
CASSPMGGSGNTIYF,TGTGCCAGCTCCCCCATGGGGGGAAGTGGAAACACCATATATTTT,TRBV9,-,-,TRBJ1-3
CASRPTGSTYEQYF,TGTGCCAGCAGGCCTACAGGGTCTACTTACGAGCAGTACTTC,TRBV7-2,-,-,TRBJ2-7
CASSLVVWEDEFF,TGTGCCAGCAGCTTAGTAGTGTGGGAAGATGAGTTCTTC,TRBV7-2,-,-,TRBJ2-1
CASSESKRVVYNEQFF,TGCGCCAGCAGTGAGTCGAAAAGAGTAGTCTACAATGAGCAGTTCTTC,TRBV10-1,once,-,TRBJ2-1
CASSLGRWTEAFF,TGTGCCAGCAGCCTGGGGCGGTGGACTGAAGCTTTCTTT,TRBV5-6,few,-,TRBJ1-1
CASSEPGGGVAEQYF,TGTGCCAGCAGCGAACCAGGGGGCGGGGTTGCCGAGCAGTACTTC,TRBV5-3,-,TRBD1,TRBJ2-7
CAWSQPGFRNTEAFF,TGTGCCTGGAGTCAGCCGGGCTTCCGTAACACTGAAGCTTTCTTT,TRBV30,few,-,TRBJ1-1
CASSLQGNQPQHF,TGTGCCAGCAGCTTACAGGGAAATCAGCCCCAGCATTTT,TRBV5-4,few,-,TRBJ1-5